Here is one T cell receptor (beta chain) with its context. The data belong to a study of CD8 T cells in Susac syndrome. RNA amounts of about 0.45 to 1 ug underwent reverse transcription with random hexamers. The authors amplified TCR beta CDR3 across 54 Vbeta and 13 Jbeta using immunoSEQ multiplex PCR. MiXCR was run by TCRdb on the immunoSEQ multiplex PCR reads, yielding one entry per CDR3 protein. The profile shows more than 75,000 distinct CDR3 sequences, around 94% of them singletons. The V end lost 3 bases, the J end lost 6 bases, and 17 bases lay between the germline ends. The CDR3 extends over 16 amino acids. The germline CDR1 and CDR2 sequences are SEHNR and FQNEAQ (reference sequence). Sequencing of TCR beta covered CD8+ and CD4+ T cells obtained from blood.

The J gene is TRBJ1-4, the V gene TRBV7-9, with TRBD1 as a possible D gene (5 bases). Sample: CD8+ T cells from PBMCs. The TCR was taken from a human donor in good health. CDR3 residues: CASSFDWDGADEKLFF. CDR3 DNA sequence: TGTGCCAGCAGCTTCGACTGGGACGGGGCGGATGAAAAACTGTTTTTT.